This entry concerns a single TCR beta chain. Authors' analysis steps: From reference gene primer amplification, estimates of nucleated cell counts were derived. Profiling relied on immunoSEQ multiplex PCR, and the TCRdb table lists in-frame clones only, not all of them. D and trimming were read from the DNA, whereas the V and J calls and clone size are those reported in that table. The sample contains more than 55,000 clones, 70% to 80% of which appear only once. These data are taken from a study of blood T cell repertoires in COVID-19. At the level of the study: Spain, Italy and the United States supplied samples that represented acute and convalescent COVID-19. PBMCs, B-cell-depleted T cells, or T cells provided the cDNA or gDNA that made up the material.

This CDR3 contains 15 residues. The V gene's germline CDR1 is LNHDA and CDR2 SQIVND (reference sequence). The V end was cut by 4 bases, the J end by 0 bases, with 9 bases between. The rearrangement uses TRBV19 and TRBJ1-4; D unresolved. The sequenced sample consisted of peripheral blood. The clonotype originates from a man aged 80 or over with active or convalescent COVID-19. CDR3: CASSNRRATNEKLFF. In DNA form, the CDR3 reads TGTGCCAGTAGTAACCGACGGGCAACTAATGAAAAACTGTTTTTT.